This TCR beta chain was obtained from a study of cytomegalovirus exposure and HLA in healthy donors. Vbeta (60) and Jbeta (13) primers were used in the PCR. The table came from immunoSEQ multiplex PCR; TCRdb's copy has only in-frame clones and leaves some out. The sample holds about 57,000 clones, around 70% seen once. The V gene's germline CDR1 is SGHDT and CDR2 YYEEEE. J was trimmed by 8 bases and V by 0 bases; bases with no gene match: 5. The CDR3 is 15 residues long. As concerns this clone: Its matching antigen is unknown.

Overall study findings and caveats: Most TCRs appeared rarely, but some public TCRs recurred in many donors.

Specimen: PBMCs. The chain uses TRBV5-6 and TRBJ2-1, with 10 nucleotides matching TRBD2. The TCR originated in a woman aged 45 to 65 in good health and CMV-seronegative. The CDR3 loop reads CASSLGAGGLDEQFF. CDR3 DNA: TGTGCCAGCAGCTTGGGAGCGGGGGGGCTGGATGAGCAGTTCTTC. The variable domain in full, with the rest retrieved from reference TRBV5-6 and TRBJ2-1, is DAGVTQSPTHLIKTRGQQVTLRCSPKSGHDTVSWYQQALGQGPQFIFQYYEEEERQRGNFPDRFSGHQFPNYSSELNVNALLLGDSALYLCASSLGAGGLDEQFFGPGTRLTVL.